Given below is one T cell receptor (beta chain) in context. Sequencing used immunoSEQ multiplex PCR; TCRdb keeps in-frame clones, though not all of them. The data show around 500,000 clones, 70% to 90% seen once. The entry originates in a study of blood T cell repertoires in COVID-19. Study information: The origin of the acute and convalescent COVID-19 samples was the United States, Italy and Spain.

This study enrolled people aged about 18 to 90 from roughly 24 US geographic areas. This clonotype was sampled from a woman aged 55 to 70 who had recovered from COVID-19. The source material was PBMCs or T cells enriched from blood (not recorded which).

The CDR3 nucleotides read TGCGCCAGCAGCTTGGTTAGCGGGGAGCTTAGGGCTTTCTTT. Encoded protein: CASSLVSGELRAFF. The chain joins TRBV5-1 to TRBJ1-1; D call uncertain. V shed 0 bases and J shed 11 bases, with 17 bases lying between them. The germline V gene has CDR1 SGHRS and CDR2 YFSETQ. The CDR3 length is 14 residues.